The 24 T cell receptor beta chains presented below share a single source sample, sequenced in a study of blood T cell repertoires in COVID-19. Profiling relied on immunoSEQ multiplex PCR, and the TCRdb table lists in-frame clones only, not all of them. The sample records 130,000 to 150,000 clones, around 86% being singletons. Sequenced material: peripheral blood. The receptors come from a man in his fifties or sixties who had recovered from COVID-19.

V usage is TRBV10-1 and J usage is TRBJ2-3, with D possibly TRBD2 on 5 matching bases. The V gene lost 3 bases and the J gene lost 0 bases, with 10 bases spanning the gap. Germline V gene sequence: CDR1 WNHNN, CDR2 SYGVQD (reference sequence). The CDR3 contains 15 residues. The CDR3 DNA sequence: TGCGCCAGCAGTGAACCAGCGGAAAGCACAGATACGCAGTATTTT. It specifies CASSEPAESTDTQYF.

The V call is TRBV7-2, the J call TRBJ2-2; 7 bases agree with TRBD1. The CDR3 sequence is 15 residues long. Losses at the gene ends were 3 bases for V and 4 bases for J; bases not matched to a gene: 5. CDR1 SGHTA and CDR2 FQGNSA come from the germline V gene. The CDR3 sequence is CASSLGQPSTGELFF. The CDR3 DNA sequence: TGTGCCAGCAGCTTGGGACAGCCGAGCACCGGGGAGCTGTTTTTT.

In this sample, this clone turned up a few times. In DNA, the CDR3 is TGTGCCAGCAGTTTCACACCAGGCGCTGGAAACACCATATATTTT. This codes for CASSFTPGAGNTIYF. The chain employs TRBV6-5 and TRBJ1-3; D is unclear. V lost 4 bases, J lost 2 bases, and 12 bases lay in between. The CDR3 is made up of 15 amino acids. In germline, CDR1 is MNHEY, CDR2 SVGAGI.

The chain links TRBV11-3 to TRBJ1-2; TRBD1 might be the D (6 bases). Germline assignment: CDR1 SGHNT and CDR2 YENEEA. The CDR3 totals 12 residues. V dropped 1 base and J dropped 8 bases, with 8 bases sitting between them. CDR3 sequence: CASSLVDRGYTF. CDR3 nucleotide sequence: TGTGCCAGCAGCTTAGTCGACAGGGGCTACACCTTC. Full variable domain (outside the CDR3, taken from reference TRBV11-3 and TRBJ1-2): EAGVVQSPRYKIIEKKQPVAFWCNPISGHNTLYWYLQNLGQGPELLIRYENEEAVDDSQLPKDRFSAERLKGVDSTLKIQPAELGDSAVYLCASSLVDRGYTFGSGTRLTVV.

V usage is TRBV27 and J usage is TRBJ2-2, with 10 nucleotides matching TRBD2. The CDR3 is made up of 18 amino acids. The germline V gene has CDR1 MNHEY and CDR2 SMNVEV (reference sequence). V was clipped by 4 bases and J by 8 bases; unmatched bases: 16. CDR3: CASSSQASGGAPRGELFF. CDR3 nucleotide sequence: TGTGCCAGCAGTTCCCAGGCCAGCGGGGGGGCTCCCCGTGGGGAGCTGTTTTTT.

CDR3 in amino acids: CASSPTENYGYTF. CDR3 DNA: TGTGCCAGCAGTCCGACGGAGAACTATGGCTACACCTTC. The chain is built from TRBV2 and TRBJ1-2; no clear D gene. The V end was cut by 5 bases, the J end by 2 bases, with 9 bases between. This CDR3 comprises 13 residues. Germline CDR1 reads SNHLY; CDR2 reads FYNNEI.

V and J are TRBV19 and TRBJ1-4, with 7 nucleotides matching TRBD1. Looked up from germline, CDR1 is LNHDA and CDR2 is SQIVND (reference sequence). The CDR3 loop spans 15 amino acids. The junction had 3 bases not matched to a gene; V was cut back by 5 bases and J by 0 bases. The CDR3 nucleotides read TGTGCCAGTAGTGCCGGGACAGCAACTAATGAAAAACTGTTTTTT. This gives the protein CASSAGTATNEKLFF. Drawing the rest from reference TRBV19 and TRBJ1-4, the complete variable domain is DGGITQSPKYLFRKEGQNVTLSCEQNLNHDAMYWYRQDPGQGLRLIYYSQIVNDFQKGDIAEGYSVSREKKESFPLTVTSAQKNPTAFYLCASSAGTATNEKLFFGSGTQLSVL.

The rearrangement uses TRBV25-1 and TRBJ2-1, with 9 bases lining up with TRBD1. The ends lost 1 base at V and 8 bases at J; junction bases unmatched: 6. This CDR3 is 15 amino acids long. Germline V gene lookup returns CDR1 MGHDK and CDR2 SYGVNS. The CDR3 DNA follows: TGTGCCAGCAGTGAATTGGGACAGGGTGGAGATGAGCAGTTCTTC. Translated: CASSELGQGGDEQFF. Combining the CDR3 with reference TRBV25-1 and TRBJ2-1 gives the whole variable domain EADIYQTPRYLVIGTGKKITLECSQTMGHDKMYWYQQDPGMELHLIHYSYGVNSTEKGDLSSESTVSRIRTEHFPLTLESARPSHTSQYLCASSELGQGGDEQFFGPGTRLTVL.

In its sample, this clone was seen a few times. The V and J genes are TRBV4-1 and TRBJ1-2; TRBD1 might be the D (5 bases). CDR3 length: 15 amino acids. Trimming stripped 1 base from V and 3 bases from J, with 12 bases between. CDR1 is MGHRA, CDR2 YSYEKL, per germline. This CDR3 reads CASSQVQQEHYGYTF. CDR3 coding DNA: TGCGCCAGCAGCCAAGTTCAACAGGAACACTATGGCTACACCTTC.

The chain recombines TRBV7-8 with TRBJ2-7; 10 positions match TRBD1. This CDR3 is built from 14 residues. V trimming: 4 bases; J trimming: 2 bases; junction bases outside the gene matches: 2. Germline CDR1 reads SGHVS; CDR2 reads FQNEAQ. The CDR3 loop is CASSSGTGAYEQYF. The CDR3 region has the DNA TGTGCCAGCAGCTCCGGGACAGGGGCCTACGAGCAGTACTTC.

This chain connects TRBV2 to TRBJ2-5; 7 nucleotides align to TRBD2. The CDR3 contains 16 residues. With 0 bases clipped from V and 2 bases from J, the junction kept 6 bases outside the gene matches. Germline values: CDR1 SNHLY, CDR2 FYNNEI. The CDR3 coding sequence is TGTGCCAGCAGTGAAGCTAGGGGAGGGGTACAAGAGACCCAGTACTTC. This gives the protein CASSEARGGVQETQYF.

Comments on this clone: Within the sample, other DNA sequences also encode this same CDR3. J is TRBJ1-5 and V is TRBV19; D is unclear. Trimming left V 5 bases short and J 0 bases short, with 5 bases between. This CDR3 comprises 13 residues. Looked up from germline, CDR1 is LNHDA and CDR2 is SQIVND (reference sequence). The CDR3 nucleotides read TGTGCCAGTAGTCCCTATAGCAATCAGCCCCAGCATTTT. This codes for CASSPYSNQPQHF.

J is TRBJ2-3 and V is TRBV19, with 13 positions matching TRBD2. The CDR3 loop spans 15 amino acids. The trim removed 5 bases at V and 4 bases at J, leaving 3 bases unmatched. Germline CDR1 and CDR2: LNHDA and SQIVND (reference sequence). The CDR3 nucleotides are TGTGCCAGTAGTCGGACTAGCGGGGGCCCAGATACGCAGTATTTT. Amino acid sequence: CASSRTSGGPDTQYF.

The rearrangement uses TRBV4-3 and TRBJ1-1, with 9 bases fitting TRBD1. Germline assignment: CDR1 LGHNA and CDR2 YSLEER. The length of the CDR3 is 15 residues. Trimming removed 1 base from V and 10 bases from J; junction bases left unmatched: 10. CDR3 region: CASSQVRTGGGGAFF. Written as DNA, the CDR3 is TGCGCCAGCAGCCAAGTCAGAACAGGGGGCGGGGGAGCTTTCTTT.

The chain has TRBV7-6 and TRBJ2-5, with D perhaps matching TRBD1 (6 bases). The CDR3 spans 17 residues. V gave up 1 base and J gave up 2 bases, with 17 bases separating them. Germline values: CDR1 SGHVS, CDR2 FNYEAQ. CDR3 sequence (DNA): TGTGCCAGCAGCTTAGGGTTTGATAGCAGGGGACAAGAGACCCAGTACTTC. Amino acids: CASSLGFDSRGQETQYF.

The chain links TRBV9 to TRBJ2-3; the match to TRBD1 covers 7 bases. Per the germline V gene, CDR1 is SGDLS and CDR2 is YYNGEE. The CDR3 length is 15 residues. V shed 0 bases and J 4 bases; nucleotides not matched to a gene: 5. The CDR3 DNA is TGTGCCAGCAGCGTAGAAGGGGGCTTTGCAGATACGCAGTATTTT. It translates to CASSVEGGFADTQYF.

This clone showed up just a few times. CDR3 loop: CASSEAGTSYNEQFF. For the CDR3, the DNA is TGTGCCAGCAGTGAAGCCGGGACTTCCTACAATGAGCAGTTCTTC. The chain is built from TRBV6-1 and TRBJ2-1; D might be TRBD2 (6 bases). V lost 0 bases, J lost 1 base, and 7 bases lay in between. CDR3 length: 15 residues. Germline V CDR1 and CDR2: MNHNS, SASEGT.

This rearrangement joins TRBV19 to TRBJ1-2, with a tentative D call TRBD1 (6 bases). CDR1 and CDR2 (germline): LNHDA, SQIVND (reference sequence). This CDR3 is built from 13 residues. V dropped 6 bases and J dropped 1 base, with 9 bases sitting between them. The chain's CDR3 is CASRPGVNYGYTF. In DNA form, the CDR3 reads TGTGCCAGTAGACCAGGGGTTAACTATGGCTACACCTTC.

This clone was counted between two and nine times. The V gene is TRBV5-4, the J gene TRBJ1-3, with 10 bases matching TRBD1. CDR1 and CDR2 from the germline V gene are SGHNT and YYREEE (reference sequence). This CDR3 spans 15 amino acids. The J segment lost 3 bases and the V segment lost 3 bases, leaving 3 bases of the junction unmatched. This CDR3 reads CASSSGQGNGNTIYF. The DNA of the CDR3 is TGTGCCAGCAGCTCGGGACAGGGGAATGGAAACACCATATATTTT. The full variable domain, completed using reference TRBV5-4 and TRBJ1-3, is ETGVTQSPTHLIKTRGQQVTLRCSSQSGHNTVSWYQQALGQGPQFIFQYYREEENGRGNFPPRFSGLQFPNYSSELNVNALELDDSALYLCASSSGQGNGNTIYFGEGSWLTVV.

The genes are TRBV7-8 and TRBJ1-6, with TRBD1 identical over 11 bases. The J segment lost 9 bases and the V segment lost 5 bases, leaving 6 bases of the junction unmatched. The germline CDR1 and CDR2 sequences are SGHVS and FQNEAQ. The CDR3 length is 15 residues. The chain's CDR3 is CASSQGQGVRSPLHF. The DNA for the CDR3 is TGTGCCAGCAGCCAGGGACAGGGGGTACGTTCACCCCTCCACTTT.

The chain is built from TRBV2 and TRBJ1-5; D is undetermined. Trimming took 7 bases from V and 5 from J, leaving 12 bases between them. The germline V gene has CDR1 SNHLY and CDR2 FYNNEI. This CDR3 is built from 13 residues. This CDR3 is CASKEVPDQPQHF. CDR3 coding DNA: TGTGCCAGCAAAGAGGTTCCCGATCAGCCCCAGCATTTT.

The V and J genes are TRBV5-1 and TRBJ1-2; D not certain. Germline V lookup: CDR1 SGHRS, CDR2 YFSETQ. The CDR3 has 15 amino acids. The V end was cut by 5 bases, the J end by 0 bases, with 14 bases between. CDR3 coding DNA: TGCGCCAGCAGTCCGGGTTGGCAGCCTAACTATGGCTACACCTTC. Residues: CASSPGWQPNYGYTF.

This rearrangement joins TRBV3-1 (or the pseudogene TRBV3-2) to TRBJ2-4; D unclear. This CDR3 is built from 14 residues. The germline V gene encodes CDR1 LGHDT and CDR2 YNNKEL (reference sequence). V was shortened by 0 bases and J by 6 bases, with 9 bases between the two germline ends. CDR3 nucleotides: TGTGCCAGCAGCCAAGATTCTGTTTCAAACATTCAGTACTTC. Residues: CASSQDSVSNIQYF.

The chain has TRBV30 and TRBJ2-3; 9 bases fit TRBD2. The V and J ends lost 1 base and 6 bases, in that order; junction bases with no gene match: 8. Germline loops: CDR1 GTSNPN, CDR2 SVGIG (reference sequence). This CDR3 spans 15 amino acids. The CDR3 protein is CAWSAGGGAGDTQYF. In nucleotides, the CDR3 is TGTGCCTGGAGTGCTGGCGGGGGGGCCGGGGATACGCAGTATTTT. Full variable domain (outside the CDR3, taken from reference TRBV30 and TRBJ2-3): SQTIHQWPATLVQPVGSPLSLECTVEGTSNPNLYWYRQAAGRGLQLLFYSVGIGQISSEVPQNLSASRPQDRQFILSSKKLLLSDSGFYLCAWSAGGGAGDTQYFGPGTRLTVL.